The 14 T cell receptor beta chains below all came from one sample that was sequenced in a study of blood T cell repertoires in COVID-19. Some clones are missing from TCRdb's copy, which holds only in-frame ones; the method was immunoSEQ multiplex PCR. The sample lists about 330,000 clones, more than 70% seen once, with roughly 1.1% in the top ten. The sample consisted of peripheral blood. The receptors here all came from a woman in her 50s with acute or convalescent COVID-19.

Points on this clone: A junction end diverges from the germline sequence, so it may reflect a read error. The J gene is TRBJ2-1, the V gene TRBV7-2; D unresolved. CDR1 and CDR2 from the germline V gene are SGHTA and FQGNSA. The CDR3 is made up of 11 amino acids. CDR3 coding DNA: TGTGCCAGCAGCCCCTACGATGAGCAGTTCTTC. It codes for CASSPYDEQFF.

The rearrangement joins TRBV5-1 to TRBJ1-2; TRBD1 matches at 9 bases. Germline V gives CDR1 SGHRS, CDR2 YFSETQ. The CDR3 sequence is 15 residues long. V lost 3 bases, J lost 0 bases, and 3 bases stayed unmatched. The CDR3 bases are TGCGCCAGCAGCTCAACAGGGGGCCCTAACTATGGCTACACCTTC. This encodes CASSSTGGPNYGYTF.

V usage is TRBV21-1 and J usage is TRBJ2-6; the table gives TRBD1 as D, unverified against the DNA. TRBV21-1 is shown as a pseudogene. There are 16 residues in the CDR3. The CDR3 DNA follows: TGTGCCAGCAGCAAAAGTACAGCCTCTGGGGCCAACGTCCTGACTTTC. This codes for CASSKSTASGANVLTF.

The V call is TRBV7-2, the J call TRBJ2-3; 10 bases align to TRBD1. The CDR3 sequence is 14 residues long. Looked up from germline, CDR1 is SGHTA and CDR2 is FQGNSA. The junction had 3 bases not matched to a gene; V was cut back by 5 bases and J by 4 bases. As DNA, the CDR3 is TGTGCCAGCAGCGCAGACAGGGGGCCAGATACGCAGTATTTT. Its translation is CASSADRGPDTQYF.

The J gene is TRBJ2-7, the V gene TRBV29-1; D might be TRBD2 (6 bases). Per the germline V gene, CDR1 is SQVTM and CDR2 is ANQGSEA. This CDR3 contains 12 residues. V was shortened by 4 bases and J by 4 bases, with 11 bases between the two germline ends. The CDR3 region has the DNA TGCAGCGTTGGCAGGAGGGAGTACGAGCAGTACTTC. Its translation: CSVGRREYEQYF.

V and J are TRBV30 and TRBJ1-1; D unclear. From germline, CDR1 is GTSNPN and CDR2 SVGIG (reference sequence). The V end was cut by 3 bases, the J end by 4 bases, with 15 bases between. This CDR3 comprises 14 residues. The CDR3 nucleotides are TGTGCCTGGAGAGAGAGAGGGCCTGGCACTGAAGCTTTCTTT. Protein sequence: CAWRERGPGTEAFF.

V is TRBV30 and J is TRBJ1-1; perhaps TRBD1 as D (6 bases). Deletions cut 2 bases from V and 2 bases from J, with 12 bases between. Germline V gene data show CDR1 as GTSNPN and CDR2 as SVGIG (reference sequence). The CDR3 runs 14 residues. CDR3 nucleotides: TGTGCCTGGAGTAAGGCCAGGGGAAACACTGAAGCTTTCTTT. Its protein is CAWSKARGNTEAFF. Together with reference TRBV30 and TRBJ1-1, the CDR3 gives the full variable domain: SQTIHQWPATLVQPVGSPLSLECTVEGTSNPNLYWYRQAAGRGLQLLFYSVGIGQISSEVPQNLSASRPQDRQFILSSKKLLLSDSGFYLCAWSKARGNTEAFFGQGTRLTVV.

V gene TRBV7-2 combines with J gene TRBJ2-1; 7 nucleotides align to TRBD1. Trimming at V came to 4 bases and at J to 4 bases, leaving 4 bases not matched to a gene. This CDR3 has 14 residues. Germline CDR1 reads SGHTA; CDR2 reads FQGNSA. The CDR3 protein is CASSSPGQYNEQFF. CDR3 DNA: TGTGCCAGCAGCTCCCCGGGACAGTACAATGAGCAGTTCTTC.

The CDR3, as DNA: TGTGCCAGCTCCCCTTTCCGAGGCGACACCGGGGAGCTGTTTTTT. It encodes CASSPFRGDTGELFF. V is TRBV18 and J is TRBJ2-2; D is undetermined. The germline CDR1 and CDR2 sequences are KGHSH and LQKENI. The CDR3 runs to 15 residues. V was clipped by 6 bases and J by 3 bases, with 14 bases between them.

The rearrangement uses TRBV19 and TRBJ1-2; the match to TRBD1 covers 9 bases. Germline trimming cut 5 bases from V and 4 bases from J; bases unmatched to any gene: 2. The CDR3 covers 13 residues. Germline V gives CDR1 LNHDA, CDR2 SQIVND (reference sequence). The CDR3 sequence: CASSSDRGYGYTF. The CDR3 nucleotides read TGTGCCAGTAGTTCGGACAGGGGCTATGGCTACACCTTC.

V usage is TRBV11-2 and J usage is TRBJ2-1; the D is unclear. The V gene's germline CDR1 is SGHAT and CDR2 FQNNGV. This CDR3 is built from 12 residues. Trimming took 1 base from V and 6 from J, leaving 4 bases between them. CDR3 DNA: TGTGCCAGCAGCTTAGGAGTCAATGAGCAGTTCTTC. Encoded protein: CASSLGVNEQFF.

The V and J genes are TRBV7-9 and TRBJ2-1, with a weak D call TRBD1 (6 bases). Per germline, CDR1 SEHNR and CDR2 FQNEAQ (reference sequence). V was clipped by 6 bases and J by 15 bases, with 24 bases between them. This CDR3 region has 14 residues. CDR3 region: CASSFTLGHNALFF. The CDR3 DNA reads TGTGCCAGCAGTTTCACCCTGGGACACAACGCGCTGTTCTTC.

This rearrangement joins TRBV5-1 to TRBJ2-3; TRBD1 matches at 8 bases. The CDR3 covers 15 residues. Trimming took 4 bases from V and 0 from J; bases not matched to a gene: 4. CDR1 SGHRS and CDR2 YFSETQ come from the germline V gene. The CDR3: CASSAGGSSTDTQYF. For the CDR3, the DNA is TGCGCCAGCAGCGCAGGGGGCTCTAGCACAGATACGCAGTATTTT.

In DNA, the CDR3 is TGTGCCAGCAGCTTAGAGACCGGGACTAGGAGGTACGAGCAGTACTTC. Protein sequence: CASSLETGTRRYEQYF. The chain joins TRBV7-2 to TRBJ2-7; 8 bases map to TRBD2. Unmatched junction bases numbered 9, after V lost 1 base and J lost 4 bases. The CDR3 runs to 16 residues. CDR1 and CDR2 from the germline V gene are SGHTA and FQGNSA.